This is a list of T cell receptor beta chains from one sample in a study of blood T cell repertoires in COVID-19. Assay used: immunoSEQ multiplex PCR; TCRdb lists only in-frame clones, some missing. Counted here are approximately 210,000 clones, about 85% occurring once; the ten biggest clones make up approximately 1.7%. Sequences were obtained from peripheral blood. The receptors shown here come from a man aged 70-80 years with acute or convalescent COVID-19. Each CDR3 is given with its conserved first and last residue. D genes are given only for firm matches. Part of the rows lack a size; the others show once, few, many or a class for expanded clones.

clone size	V gene	D gene	J gene	CDR3 DNA	CDR3 protein
.	TRBV5-1	TRBD2	TRBJ2-5	TGCGCCAGCACCCGGACTAGCGCGGGGGAGACCCAGTACTTC	CASTRTSAGETQYF
.	TRBV5-1	.	TRBJ1-1	TGCGCCAGCAGTCAGGATATTACAGGGTGGGCTTTCTTT	CASSQDITGWAFF
.	TRBV5-1	.	TRBJ2-1	TGCGCCAGCAGCGGTGGGGGGAACAATGAGCAGTTCTTC	CASSGGGNNEQFF
.	TRBV19	.	TRBJ2-6	TGTGCCAGTAGTCCTCGCGGTTTAGCGGAGATCTCTGGGGCCAACGTCCTGACTTTC	CASSPRGLAEISGANVLTF
.	TRBV5-6	.	TRBJ2-1	TGTGCCAGCAGCTCGGAGGGGCGAGGCTCCTACAATGAGCAGTTCTTC	CASSSEGRGSYNEQFF
.	TRBV11-2	TRBD2	TRBJ2-1	TGTGCCAGCAGCTCAGGACTAGCGGGAAATGAGCAGTTCTTC	CASSSGLAGNEQFF
.	TRBV6-5	TRBD2	TRBJ2-7	TGTGCCAGCAGTTACGGGACTAGCGTAACCTACGAGCAGTACTTC	CASSYGTSVTYEQYF
few	TRBV29-1	.	TRBJ2-1	TGCAGCGTTGCAGGGCCGGGTGAGCAGTTCTTC	CSVAGPGEQFF
.	TRBV7-2	.	TRBJ2-7	TGTGCCAGCAGCTTACTCAGGGCGCCCTACGAGCAGTACTTC	CASSLLRAPYEQYF
.	TRBV12-5	TRBD1	TRBJ2-3	TGTGCTAGTGCCCCCGGACAGGGGAACACAGATACGCAGTATTTT	CASAPGQGNTDTQYF
.	TRBV13	.	TRBJ2-2	TGTGCCAGCAGCCCTATGAACACCGGGGAGCTGTTTTTT	CASSPMNTGELFF
.	TRBV5-4	.	TRBJ2-5	TGTGCCAGCAGCTTCGGGAGCCAAGAGACCCAGTACTTC	CASSFGSQETQYF
.	TRBV6-5	.	TRBJ2-7	TGTGCCAGCCTTCGGAGGGGATCCGTAACCCACGAGCAGTACTTC	CASLRRGSVTHEQYF
many	TRBV4-2	.	TRBJ1-5	TGTGCCAGCAGCCAAGAGGACAGTTCGGGCAATCAGCCCCAGCATTTT	CASSQEDSSGNQPQHF
once	TRBV9	TRBD2	TRBJ2-5	TGTGCCAGCAGCGCCGGACTAGCGACAGTCCAAGAGACCCAGTACTTC	CASSAGLATVQETQYF
.	TRBV12-3/TRBV12-4	.	TRBJ2-4	TGTGCCAGCAGCACAACGGCGGGAAACATTCAGTACTTC	CASSTTAGNIQYF
once	TRBV6-1	TRBD1	TRBJ1-5	TGTGCCAGCAGTGCCCGCTTAGGGACAGGGGTGGGACAGCCCCAGCATTTT	CASSARLGTGVGQPQHF
once	TRBV28	.	TRBJ2-5	TGTGCCAGCAGTTTAGGGGCTAGCGGGACAGGCCAAGAGACCCAGTACTTC	CASSLGASGTGQETQYF
.	TRBV11-1	.	TRBJ2-1	TGTGCCAGCAGCCTAAATCGACGGGGGAATGAGCAGTTCTTC	CASSLNRRGNEQFF
once	TRBV5-1	.	TRBJ1-2	TGCGCCAGCAGGGTACCAACTACCAACTATGGCTACACCTTC	CASRVPTTNYGYTF
.	TRBV29-1	.	TRBJ1-2	TGCAGCGTTGTGGAGGGATTCTATGGCTACACCTTC	CSVVEGFYGYTF
.	TRBV6-6	.	TRBJ2-7	TGTGCCAGCAGTCATTATCAGGGTTTGGACAAGCGGGCCTACGAGCAGTACTTC	CASSHYQGLDKRAYEQYF
.	TRBV4-1	.	TRBJ1-1	TGCGCCAGCAGCCCTCCAGGGTACGGCACTGAAGCTTTCTTT	CASSPPGYGTEAFF
.	TRBV19	TRBD1	TRBJ1-5	TGTGCCAGTAGTAGACAGGGGGGCAATCAGCCCCAGCATTTT	CASSRQGGNQPQHF
.	TRBV28	.	TRBJ1-5	TGTGCCAGCACAACCCACAGGAGCAATCAGCCCCAGCATTTT	CASTTHRSNQPQHF
.	TRBV3-1/TRBV3-2	.	TRBJ1-5	TGTGCCAGCAGCCCACAGGGCCAGGGATCTCAGCATTTT	CASSPQGQGSQHF
once	TRBV7-9	.	TRBJ2-1	TGTGCCAGCAGCTCTGCGGCTGAGCAGTTCTTC	CASSSAAEQFF
.	TRBV11-2	.	TRBJ2-3	TGTGCCAGCAGCCCCAGGGGTTCCGGGTACACAGATACGCAGTATTTT	CASSPRGSGYTDTQYF
.	TRBV12-3/TRBV12-4	.	TRBJ2-7	TGTGCCAGCAGAAGGGGGGGCGAGCAGTACTTC	CASRRGGEQYF
.	TRBV19	.	TRBJ2-4	TGTGCCAGTAGTAATCCAGGGGACAAAAACATTCAGTACTTC	CASSNPGDKNIQYF
.	TRBV5-1	TRBD2	TRBJ2-1	TGCGCCAGCAGCTTGGCCGGGGGGACCTACAATGAGCAGTTCTTC	CASSLAGGTYNEQFF
.	TRBV27	.	TRBJ2-1	TGTGCCAGCAGTCGAGAGGGGATCCAGGGGAATGAGCAGTTCTTC	CASSREGIQGNEQFF
.	TRBV7-3	.	TRBJ1-6	TGTGCCAGCATCCCCGCTGATCCCAGGTCCCCTGGGCATTCACCCCTCCACTTT	CASIPADPRSPGHSPLHF
.	TRBV19	.	TRBJ2-1	TGTGCCAGTAGTATACATTCGAGGCCCGAGCAGTTCTTC	CASSIHSRPEQFF
.	TRBV4-3	TRBD1	TRBJ1-4	TGCGCCAGCAGTTCGGGACAGCTTTTGAATGAAAAACTGTTTTTT	CASSSGQLLNEKLFF
.	TRBV19	.	TRBJ2-2	TGTGCCAGTAAGGGGCGTGGGACCGGGGAGCTGTTTTTT	CASKGRGTGELFF
.	TRBV29-1	TRBD2	TRBJ2-2	TGCAGCGTTTATAGCGGGAGAGGCGCCGGGGAGCTGTTTTTT	CSVYSGRGAGELFF
.	TRBV28	TRBD1	TRBJ1-1	TGTGCCAGCAGAGGACAGGGTAGCACTGAAGCTTTCTTT	CASRGQGSTEAFF
.	TRBV5-1	TRBD1	TRBJ2-2	TGCGCCAGCAGTCCCCGGACAGGTTTAACCGGGGAGCTGTTTTTT	CASSPRTGLTGELFF
.	TRBV27	.	TRBJ1-1	TGTGCCAGCAGTTTATCGCTGGACACGAACACTGAAGCTTTCTTT	CASSLSLDTNTEAFF
.	TRBV19	.	TRBJ2-3	TGTGCCAGTAGTATAGAGCCGAGACTACTTACGACAGATACGCAGTATTTT	CASSIEPRLLTTDTQYF
few	TRBV4-2	.	TRBJ1-1	TGTGCCAGCACCCCAAGGGGGGGAGAGAACACTGAAGCTTTCTTT	CASTPRGGENTEAFF
.	TRBV7-2	TRBD1	TRBJ2-5	TGTGCCAGCAGCTTAGGGGACAGGTTATCGGGGACCCAGTACTTC	CASSLGDRLSGTQYF
.	TRBV11-2	.	TRBJ2-7	TGTGCCAGCAGCTTTTTAGGGCAGGGGTACGAGCAGTACTTC	CASSFLGQGYEQYF
few	TRBV13	TRBD2	TRBJ2-2	TGTGCCAGCAGCCAGGGACTAGCTGGAACCGGGGAGCTGTTTTTT	CASSQGLAGTGELFF
.	TRBV7-2	.	TRBJ2-5	TGTGCCAGCAGCCCACGGGGGGCGGGAGAGGGGTGGTACTTC	CASSPRGAGEGWYF
.	TRBV9	TRBD1	TRBJ1-3	TGTGCCAGCAGTGTATCGACAGGGCTGATCTCTGGAAACACCATATATTTT	CASSVSTGLISGNTIYF
.	TRBV19	.	TRBJ1-1	TGTGCCAGTAGTATAGGTACCACAGGGAACGTCATTGAAGCTTTCTTT	CASSIGTTGNVIEAFF
.	TRBV28	.	TRBJ1-2	TGTGCCAGCAGTTCCTTGACAGCCTATGGCTACACCTTC	CASSSLTAYGYTF
.	TRBV5-1	TRBD2	TRBJ2-7	TGCGCCAGCCAACCTGGACTAGCGTCCTCCTACGAGCAGTACTTC	CASQPGLASSYEQYF
.	TRBV19	TRBD1	TRBJ2-7	TGTGCCAGTAGCGGGGACAGGGACTACGAGCAGTACTTC	CASSGDRDYEQYF
.	TRBV9	TRBD2	TRBJ2-3	TGTGCCAGCAGCCCTAGCGGGAGCGCAGATACGCAGTATTTT	CASSPSGSADTQYF
.	TRBV5-5	TRBD1	TRBJ2-6	TGTGCCAGCAGCTCGTGGACAGGGGGTAGCTCTGGGGCCAACGTCCTGACTTTC	CASSSWTGGSSGANVLTF
.	TRBV6-5	TRBD1	TRBJ1-2	TGTGCCAGCAGACCGGGCGATGACAGGGTTAAGGGCTACACCTTC	CASRPGDDRVKGYTF
.	TRBV11-3	TRBD1	TRBJ2-5	TGTGCCAGCAGCCTACAGGGGTCAGGGGAGACCCAGTACTTC	CASSLQGSGETQYF
.	TRBV4-2	.	TRBJ1-4	TGTGCCAGCAGCCCTGACTTACTGGGTGAAAAACTGTTTTTT	CASSPDLLGEKLFF